Ten or more counts support the clone carrying this T cell receptor (beta chain). What it binds is not known. For a library built for alpha chains, this beta chain is a stray read; little rests on its size. The CDR3 is made up of 12 amino acids. Trimming took 3 bases from V and 3 from J, leaving 4 bases between them. Germline V lookup: CDR1 SGHTA, CDR2 FQGNSA. Each CDR3 protein gets one entry after TCRdb re-called the 5' RACE reads with MiXCR. Of approximately 9,700 distinct CDR3 sequences in the sample, under 5% are singletons; the top ten hold 15% to 20%. This sample was taken from a study of spatial heterogeneity in lung cancer. Across the study: Researchers took some blood samples when disease recurrence happened, and first recurrence came after a median of 350 days.

Whole-study results and caveats: Ubiquitous expanded tumor TCRs appeared in blood more at resection than follow-up.

Time point meaning: blood taken at disease recurrence. TCRs were sequenced from unsorted whole RNA of tumor, nontumor lung or PBMC. This receptor was obtained from a female donor with early-stage non-small cell lung cancer. The sequenced sample was PBMCs, obtained at recurrence. This chain uses TRBV7-2 with TRBJ2-3; D is unclear. The CDR3 DNA sequence: TGTGCCAGCAGCTTTGGGACAGATACGCAGTATTTT. This codes for CASSFGTDTQYF.